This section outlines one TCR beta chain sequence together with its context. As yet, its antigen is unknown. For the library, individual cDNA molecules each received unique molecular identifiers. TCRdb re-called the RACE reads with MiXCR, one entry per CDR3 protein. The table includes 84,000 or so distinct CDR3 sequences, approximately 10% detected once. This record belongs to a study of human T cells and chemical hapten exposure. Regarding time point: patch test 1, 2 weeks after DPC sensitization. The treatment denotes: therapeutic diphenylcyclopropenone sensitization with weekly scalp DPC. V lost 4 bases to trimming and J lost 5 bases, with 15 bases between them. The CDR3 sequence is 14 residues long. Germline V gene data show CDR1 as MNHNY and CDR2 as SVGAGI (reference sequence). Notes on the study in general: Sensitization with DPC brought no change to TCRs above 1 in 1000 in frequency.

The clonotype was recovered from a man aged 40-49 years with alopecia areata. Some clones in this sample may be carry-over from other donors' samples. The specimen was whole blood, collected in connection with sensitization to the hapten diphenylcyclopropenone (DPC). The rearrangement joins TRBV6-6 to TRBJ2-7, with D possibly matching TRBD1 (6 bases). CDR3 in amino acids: CASSSSQGRDEQYF. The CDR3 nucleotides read TGTGCCAGCAGTTCCTCACAGGGTCGGGACGAGCAGTACTTC.